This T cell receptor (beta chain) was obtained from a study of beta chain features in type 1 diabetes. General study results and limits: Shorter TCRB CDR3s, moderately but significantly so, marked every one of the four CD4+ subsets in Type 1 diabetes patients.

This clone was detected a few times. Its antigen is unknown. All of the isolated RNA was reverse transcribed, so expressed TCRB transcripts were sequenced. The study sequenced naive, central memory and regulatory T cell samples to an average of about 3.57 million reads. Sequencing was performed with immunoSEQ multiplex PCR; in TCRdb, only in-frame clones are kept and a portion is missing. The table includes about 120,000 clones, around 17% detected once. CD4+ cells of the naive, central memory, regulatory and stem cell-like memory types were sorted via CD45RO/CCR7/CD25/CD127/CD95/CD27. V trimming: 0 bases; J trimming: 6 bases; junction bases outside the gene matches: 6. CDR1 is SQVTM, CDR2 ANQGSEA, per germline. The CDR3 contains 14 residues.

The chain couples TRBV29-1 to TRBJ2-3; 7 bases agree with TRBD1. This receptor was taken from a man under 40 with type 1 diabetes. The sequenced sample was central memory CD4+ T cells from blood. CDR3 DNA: TGCAGCGTTGAAGAAGGGACAGCTTCTGATACGCAGTATTTT. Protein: CSVEEGTASDTQYF.